This TCR beta chain was sequenced during a study of blood T cell repertoires in COVID-19. Germline V CDR1 and CDR2: SGHDT, YYEEEE. The CDR3 is 14 amino acids. V lost 3 bases, J lost 6 bases, and 6 bases stayed unmatched. Those enrolled, adults aged roughly 18 to 89 years, came from around 25 US areas. Cohort assignment relied on participant-reported clinical history. Sequencing used immunoSEQ multiplex PCR; TCRdb keeps in-frame clones, though not all of them. In the table there are 120,000 to 150,000 clones, 84% of which are singletons. Specimen: PBMCs or T cells enriched from blood (not recorded which). The rearrangement uses TRBV5-6 and TRBJ2-3, with 8 bases matching TRBD1. The origin of this receptor is a man between 35 and 55 years old with acute COVID-19. CDR3 coding DNA: TGTGCCAGCAGCTCCCGACAGGGGTCGGATACGCAGTATTTT. This encodes CASSSRQGSDTQYF.